Each of the 16 T cell receptor beta chains below was sequenced from the same sample in a study of human T cells and chemical hapten exposure. TCRdb fed the RACE reads into MiXCR, producing one record per CDR3 protein. The sample shows tens of thousands of distinct CDR3 sequences, over 8.5% of them seen only once. Time point here: patch test 2, 6 weeks after DPC sensitization. Described treatment: therapeutic diphenylcyclopropenone sensitization with weekly scalp DPC. The starting material was whole blood, obtained in connection with sensitization to the hapten diphenylcyclopropenone (DPC). The receptors here all came from a man aged 25-40 years with alopecia areata. Some clones in this sample may be carry-over from other donors' samples.

There are many counts of this clonotype. This sequence joins TRBV20-1 and TRBJ1-5; D unclear. Trimming removed 0 bases at V and 1 base at J, with 7 bases between. Germline CDR1 is DFQATT and CDR2 is SNEGSKA (reference sequence). The CDR3 loop spans 14 amino acids. CDR3 residues: CSARDSQSNQPQHF. The CDR3 region has the DNA TGCAGTGCTAGAGATAGCCAAAGCAATCAGCCCCAGCATTTT.

This clonotype was observed many times. The chain uses TRBV18 and TRBJ1-1; D gene ambiguous. V was pared by 1 base and J by 2 bases, with 8 bases between. Looked up from germline, CDR1 is KGHSH and CDR2 is LQKENI. This CDR3 spans 14 amino acids. CDR3 sequence (DNA): TGTGCCAGCTCACCACGAACCGGAAACACTGAAGCTTTCTTT. Amino acid sequence: CASSPRTGNTEAFF.

This clonotype showed up many times. This chain links TRBV24-1 with TRBJ2-1; 7 positions match TRBD1. The J segment lost 7 bases and the V segment lost 3 bases, leaving 8 bases of the junction unmatched. The CDR3 totals 15 residues. The germline CDR1 and CDR2 sequences are KGHDR and SFDVKD. In DNA form, the CDR3 reads TGTGCCACCAGTGATGGCGCCGGGACAGATAATGAGCAGTTCTTC. Encoded protein: CATSDGAGTDNEQFF.

The J gene is TRBJ1-6, the V gene TRBV12-3 or TRBV12-4; D unresolved. V was clipped by 4 bases and J by 8 bases, with 12 bases between them. The CDR3 is 14 residues long. DNA of the CDR3: TGTGCCAGCAGTTACTTGAGAGAAGATTCACCCCTCCACTTT. Translating gives CASSYLREDSPLHF.

This clonotype was seen many times. V usage is TRBV18 and J usage is TRBJ2-7; TRBD1 aligns across 9 bases. The CDR3 length is 14 residues. With V trimmed by 6 bases and J by 6 bases, 9 bases remained unmatched. Looked up from germline, CDR1 is KGHSH and CDR2 is LQKENI. CDR3 amino acids: CASSLPGQGPEQYF. In nucleotides, the CDR3 is TGTGCCAGCTCCCTTCCGGGACAGGGACCCGAGCAGTACTTC. The variable domain in full, with the rest retrieved from reference TRBV18 and TRBJ2-7, is NAGVMQNPRHLVRRRGQEARLRCSPMKGHSHVYWYRQLPEEGLKFMVYLQKENIIDESGMPKERFSAEFPKEGPSILRIQQVVRGDSAAYFCASSLPGQGPEQYFGPGTRLTVT.

A few counts support this clonotype. The CDR3 region has the DNA TGTGCCATCAGAACCTCGCGGGACACAGGGCCGGGGGTGACCCAGTACTTC. Translating it yields CAIRTSRDTGPGVTQYF. The chain joins TRBV10-3 to TRBJ2-5, with D possibly called TRBD1 or TRBD2 (6 bases each). V was pared by 6 bases and J by 7 bases, with 27 bases between. Germline V gene data show CDR1 as ENHRY and CDR2 as SYGVKD. This CDR3 has 17 amino acids.

V and J are TRBV28 and TRBJ1-5; no clear D gene. V was clipped by 8 bases and J by 9 bases, with 17 bases between them. This CDR3 contains 13 residues. CDR1 MDHEN and CDR2 SYDVKM come from the germline V gene. The CDR3 spells CASGERDPMPQHF. Here the CDR3 DNA reads TGTGCCAGCGGTGAGCGGGATCCTATGCCCCAGCATTTT.

The chain uses TRBV20-1 and TRBJ2-5, with D possibly matching TRBD2 (5 bases). The V end was cut by 0 bases, the J end by 0 bases, with 14 bases between. This CDR3 is 16 amino acids long. Looked up from germline, CDR1 is DFQATT and CDR2 is SNEGSKA (reference sequence). The CDR3 DNA reads as TGCAGTGCTAGAGATTACGACGGGGAGTACCAAGAGACCCAGTACTTC. Translating gives CSARDYDGEYQETQYF.

This clonotype was recorded at least ten times. This sequence joins TRBV29-1 and TRBJ1-1; D possibly corresponds to TRBD1 (6 bases). Trimming stripped 7 bases from V and 1 base from J, with 13 bases between. This CDR3 has 13 residues. CDR1 and CDR2 from the germline V gene are SQVTM and ANQGSEA. CDR3 protein: CSGGTPGNTEAFF. The CDR3 nucleotides read TGCAGCGGGGGGACACCTGGGAACACTGAAGCTTTCTTT.

This clonotype has just a few counts. This chain links TRBV30 with TRBJ1-4; D not resolved. Trimming took 5 bases from V and 0 from J, leaving 16 bases between them. This CDR3 has 16 residues. CDR1 is GTSNPN and CDR2 is SVGIG in the germline V gene (reference sequence). The CDR3, as DNA: TGTGCCTGGGGTACCGGGAGCCTATCAACTAATGAAAAACTGTTTTTT. Encoded protein: CAWGTGSLSTNEKLFF.

At least ten counts were recorded for this clonotype. The chain combines TRBV7-2 with TRBJ2-3; 11 nucleotides line up with TRBD2. Germline V gene lookup returns CDR1 SGHTA and CDR2 FQGNSA. The CDR3 is made up of 16 amino acids. J lost 6 bases, V lost 4 bases, and 9 bases had no gene match. CDR3 residues: CASSSRSSGGRDTQYF. The DNA of the CDR3 is TGTGCCAGCAGCTCGCGATCTAGCGGGGGGCGGGATACGCAGTATTTT.

This clonotype was recorded at least ten times. The chain recombines TRBV29-1 with TRBJ2-6; TRBD2 might be the D (6 bases). With 2 bases removed from V and 0 bases from J, the gap between germline ends came to 11 bases. The CDR3 is 16 residues long. Germline values: CDR1 SQVTM, CDR2 ANQGSEA. In DNA form, the CDR3 reads TGCAGCGTTGAAAAGGGACTGACCTCTGGGGCCAACGTCCTGACTTTC. Translated, it gives CSVEKGLTSGANVLTF.

This clonotype was seen a few times. This chain uses TRBV5-5 with TRBJ2-3; D gene unclear. From germline, CDR1 is SGHKS and CDR2 YYEKEE (reference sequence). The CDR3 is made up of 12 amino acids. V lost 3 bases, J lost 4 bases, and 6 bases lay in between. The CDR3 sequence is CASSSNADTQYF. CDR3 nucleotide sequence: TGTGCCAGCAGCTCGAATGCAGATACGCAGTATTTT.

In its sample, this clonotype was seen many times. The V gene is TRBV7-9, the J gene TRBJ1-1; possible D gene TRBD1, 5 bases. V lost 1 base and J 3 bases, leaving 9 bases between the germline ends. The length of the CDR3 is 14 residues. CDR1 SEHNR and CDR2 FQNEAQ come from the germline V gene (reference sequence). The CDR3 DNA reads as TGTGCCAGCAGCTTAGGTACAGGTGACACTGAAGCTTTCTTT. This encodes CASSLGTGDTEAFF.

The table lists this clonotype with a few counts. V is TRBV23-1 and J is TRBJ1-5; TRBD1 is a possible D gene (6 bases). TRBV23-1 is an open reading frame, and its role is uncertain. The CDR3 is made up of 17 amino acids. V shed 8 bases and J shed 1 base, with 21 bases lying between them. The CDR3: CASSTGGPVESNQPQHF. The CDR3 bases are TGCGCCAGCTCCACCGGGGGCCCGGTGGAAAGCAATCAGCCCCAGCATTTT.

This clonotype occurred a few times. The rearrangement joins TRBV6-2 or TRBV6-3 to TRBJ1-1; the match to TRBD1 covers 8 bases. Germline V gene data show CDR1 as MNHEY and CDR2 as SVGEGT. Trimming at V came to 6 bases and at J to 2 bases, leaving 8 bases not matched to a gene. This CDR3 is built from 15 residues. CDR3 in amino acids: CASSPHGQGNTEAFF. The CDR3 nucleotides read TGTGCCAGCAGCCCCCACGGACAGGGAAACACTGAAGCTTTCTTT.